The sequence of this T cell receptor (beta chain) was determined in a study of blood T cell repertoires in COVID-19. Study-wide background: Both acute and convalescent COVID-19 samples were obtained from the United States, Italy and Spain. T cells, B-cell-depleted T cells, or PBMCs provided the cDNA or gDNA that served as material.

This CDR3 has 14 amino acids. Trimming shortened V by 9 bases and J by 0 bases, and 13 bases separated the two germline ends. Germline lookup yields CDR1 MNHEY and CDR2 SVGAGI. In the source study's methods: Estimation of nucleated cell counts was performed using reference gene primer amplification. The table came from immunoSEQ multiplex PCR; TCRdb's copy has only in-frame clones and leaves some out. The V and J calls and clone size were taken over from that table, and D and trimming were inferred from the DNA. The sample has 210,000 or so clones, around nine tenths seen once. Sequenced: peripheral blood. The receptor was isolated from a woman in her sixties with acute or convalescent COVID-19. V and J are TRBV6-5 and TRBJ2-3, with D maybe TRBD2 (5 bases). CDR3 sequence reads: CASVLVPSTDTQYF. CDR3 nucleotides: TGTGCCAGTGTACTAGTGCCGAGCACAGATACGCAGTATTTT.